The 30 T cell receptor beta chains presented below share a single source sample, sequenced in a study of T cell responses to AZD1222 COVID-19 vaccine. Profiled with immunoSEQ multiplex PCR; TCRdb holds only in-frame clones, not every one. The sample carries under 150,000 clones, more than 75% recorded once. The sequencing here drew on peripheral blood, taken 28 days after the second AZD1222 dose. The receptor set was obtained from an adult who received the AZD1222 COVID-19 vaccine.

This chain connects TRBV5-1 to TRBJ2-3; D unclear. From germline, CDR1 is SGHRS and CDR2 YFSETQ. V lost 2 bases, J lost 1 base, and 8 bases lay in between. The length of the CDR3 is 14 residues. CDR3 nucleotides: TGCGCCAGCAGCTTAATTTGGGGCACAGATACGCAGTATTTT. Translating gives CASSLIWGTDTQYF.

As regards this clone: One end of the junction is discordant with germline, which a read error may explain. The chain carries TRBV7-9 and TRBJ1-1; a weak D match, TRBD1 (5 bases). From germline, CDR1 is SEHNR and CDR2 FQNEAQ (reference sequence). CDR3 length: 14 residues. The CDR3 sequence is CANSLLDSNTEAFF. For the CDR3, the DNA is TGTGCCAACAGCTTACTCGACAGCAACACTGAAGCTTTCTTT.

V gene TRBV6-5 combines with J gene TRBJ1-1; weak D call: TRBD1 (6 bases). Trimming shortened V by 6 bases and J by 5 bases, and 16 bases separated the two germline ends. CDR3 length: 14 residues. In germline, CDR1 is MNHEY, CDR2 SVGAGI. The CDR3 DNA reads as TGTGCCAGCAGCCTACACGAGGGGGGAACTGAAGCTTTCTTT. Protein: CASSLHEGGTEAFF.

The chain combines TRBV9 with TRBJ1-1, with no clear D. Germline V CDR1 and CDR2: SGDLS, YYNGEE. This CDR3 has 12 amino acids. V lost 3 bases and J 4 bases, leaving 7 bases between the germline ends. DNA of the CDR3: TGTGCCAGCAGCGCGACGCTCACTGAAGCTTTCTTT. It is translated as CASSATLTEAFF.

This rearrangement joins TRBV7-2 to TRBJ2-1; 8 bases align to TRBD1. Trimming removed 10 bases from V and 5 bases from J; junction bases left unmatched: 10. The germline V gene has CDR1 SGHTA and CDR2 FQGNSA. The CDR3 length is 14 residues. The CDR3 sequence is CATHPRTGNNEQFF. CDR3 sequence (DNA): TGTGCCACCCACCCTAGGACAGGGAACAATGAGCAGTTCTTC.

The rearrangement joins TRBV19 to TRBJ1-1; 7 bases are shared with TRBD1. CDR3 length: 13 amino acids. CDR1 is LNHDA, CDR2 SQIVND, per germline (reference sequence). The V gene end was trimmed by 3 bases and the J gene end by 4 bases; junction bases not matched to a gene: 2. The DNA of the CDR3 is TGTGCCAGTAGTATCAGGGGGAGCACTGAAGCTTTCTTT. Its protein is CASSIRGSTEAFF.

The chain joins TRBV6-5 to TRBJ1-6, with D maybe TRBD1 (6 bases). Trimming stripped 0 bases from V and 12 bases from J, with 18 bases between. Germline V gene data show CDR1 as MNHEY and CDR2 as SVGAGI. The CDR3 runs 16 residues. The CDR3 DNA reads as TGTGCCAGCAGTTACTCGATAGCCAGGGCGGACAGACCCCTCCACTTT. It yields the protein CASSYSIARADRPLHF.

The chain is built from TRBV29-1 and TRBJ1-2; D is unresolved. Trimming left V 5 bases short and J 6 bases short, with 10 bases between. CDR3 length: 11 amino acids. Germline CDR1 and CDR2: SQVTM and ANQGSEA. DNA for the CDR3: TGCAGCGTTAATCTTCGGGATGGCTACACCTTC. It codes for CSVNLRDGYTF.

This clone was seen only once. Written as DNA, the CDR3 is TGTGCCAGCAGTGAATATCTGGCCGTTGGCTACACCTTC. Translation: CASSEYLAVGYTF. This chain uses TRBV25-1 with TRBJ1-2; D uncertain. CDR1 and CDR2 from the germline V gene are MGHDK and SYGVNS. The CDR3 consists of 13 residues. V was shortened by 0 bases and J by 7 bases, with 9 bases between the two germline ends.

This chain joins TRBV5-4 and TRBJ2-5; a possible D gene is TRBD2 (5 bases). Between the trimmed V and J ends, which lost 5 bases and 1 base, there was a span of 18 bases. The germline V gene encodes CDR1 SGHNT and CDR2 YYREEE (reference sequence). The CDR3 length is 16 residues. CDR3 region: CASRFDVGAPQETQYF. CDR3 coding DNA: TGTGCCAGCAGATTCGATGTGGGAGCCCCCCAAGAGACCCAGTACTTC.

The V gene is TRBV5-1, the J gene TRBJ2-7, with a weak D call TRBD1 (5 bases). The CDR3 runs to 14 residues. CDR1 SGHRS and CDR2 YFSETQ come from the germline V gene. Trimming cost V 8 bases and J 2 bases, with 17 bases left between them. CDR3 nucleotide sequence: TGCGCCAGTAGAAGGGGCACTGGGACCTACGAGCAGTACTTC. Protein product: CASRRGTGTYEQYF.

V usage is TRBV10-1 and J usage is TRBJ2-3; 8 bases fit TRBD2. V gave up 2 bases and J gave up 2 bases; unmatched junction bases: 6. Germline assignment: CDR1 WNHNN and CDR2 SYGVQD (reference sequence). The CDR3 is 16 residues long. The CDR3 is CASSEQAGALTDTQYF. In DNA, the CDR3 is TGCGCCAGCAGTGAGCAAGCGGGGGCCCTCACAGATACGCAGTATTTT.

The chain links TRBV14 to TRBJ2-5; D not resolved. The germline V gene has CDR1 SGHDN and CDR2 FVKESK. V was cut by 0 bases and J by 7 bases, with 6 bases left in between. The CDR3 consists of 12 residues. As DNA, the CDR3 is TGTGCCAGCAGCCAAGATATCGGGACCCAGTACTTC. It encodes CASSQDIGTQYF.

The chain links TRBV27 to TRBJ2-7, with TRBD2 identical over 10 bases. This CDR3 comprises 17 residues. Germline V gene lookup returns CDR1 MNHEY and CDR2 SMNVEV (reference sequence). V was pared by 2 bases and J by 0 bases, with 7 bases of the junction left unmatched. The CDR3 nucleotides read TGTGCCAGCAGTTTAGGTCCCCCTAGCGGGAGCTCCTACGAGCAGTACTTC. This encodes CASSLGPPSGSSYEQYF.

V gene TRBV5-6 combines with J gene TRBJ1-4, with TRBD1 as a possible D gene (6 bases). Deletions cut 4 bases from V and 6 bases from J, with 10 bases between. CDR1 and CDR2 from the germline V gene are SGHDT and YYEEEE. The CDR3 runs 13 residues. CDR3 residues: CASSRYRDEKLFF. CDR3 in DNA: TGTGCCAGCAGCCGATACAGGGATGAAAAACTGTTTTTT.

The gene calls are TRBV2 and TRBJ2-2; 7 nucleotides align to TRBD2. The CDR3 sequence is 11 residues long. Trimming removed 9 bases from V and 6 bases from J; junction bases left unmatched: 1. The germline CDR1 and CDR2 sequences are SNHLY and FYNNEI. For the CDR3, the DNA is TGTGCCAGACGGGAGGCCGGGGAGCTGTTTTTT. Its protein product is CARREAGELFF.

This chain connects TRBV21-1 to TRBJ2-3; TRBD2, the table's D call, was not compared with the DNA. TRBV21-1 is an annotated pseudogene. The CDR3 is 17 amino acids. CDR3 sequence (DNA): TGTGCCAGCAGCAAAGCGGAGCAACCCCAAACACCAGATACGCAGTATTTT. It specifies CASSKAEQPQTPDTQYF.

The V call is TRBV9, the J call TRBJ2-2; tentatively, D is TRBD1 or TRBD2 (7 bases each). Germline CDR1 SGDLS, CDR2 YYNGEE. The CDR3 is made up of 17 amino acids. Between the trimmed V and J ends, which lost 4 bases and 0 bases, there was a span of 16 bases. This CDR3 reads CASSLPGGAPNTGELFF. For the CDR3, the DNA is TGTGCCAGCAGCTTACCAGGGGGGGCCCCGAACACCGGGGAGCTGTTTTTT. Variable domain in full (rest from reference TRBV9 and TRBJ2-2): DSGVTQTPKHLITATGQRVTLRCSPRSGDLSVYWYQQSLDQGLQFLIQYYNGEERAKGNILERFSAQQFPDLHSELNLSSLELGDSALYFCASSLPGGAPNTGELFFGEGSRLTVL.

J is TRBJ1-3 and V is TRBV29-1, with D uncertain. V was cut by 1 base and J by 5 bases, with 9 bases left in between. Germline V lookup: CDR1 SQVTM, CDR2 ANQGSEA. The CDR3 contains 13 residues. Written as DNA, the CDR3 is TGCAGCGTTGAAGGCCCGATACGAAACACCATATATTTT. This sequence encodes CSVEGPIRNTIYF.

The CDR3 spells CASSLSSGGAYEQYF. DNA of the CDR3: TGTGCCAGCAGCCTTTCTAGCGGGGGGGCCTACGAGCAGTACTTC. This chain uses TRBV3-1 (or the pseudogene TRBV3-2) with TRBJ2-7; 12 bases fit TRBD2. The V and J ends lost 4 bases and 2 bases, in that order; junction bases with no gene match: 3. Germline CDR1 is LGHDT and CDR2 is YNNKEL (reference sequence). CDR3 length: 15 amino acids.

The DNA of the CDR3 is TGCGCCAGCAGCTCCCTGGACGGAATCGCCAGGGATACGCAGTATTTT. As protein: CASSSLDGIARDTQYF. The V call is TRBV5-1, the J call TRBJ2-3; no reliable D call. The germline V gene encodes CDR1 SGHRS and CDR2 YFSETQ. This CDR3 is 16 amino acids long. Trimming cost V 3 bases and J 6 bases, with 20 bases left between them.

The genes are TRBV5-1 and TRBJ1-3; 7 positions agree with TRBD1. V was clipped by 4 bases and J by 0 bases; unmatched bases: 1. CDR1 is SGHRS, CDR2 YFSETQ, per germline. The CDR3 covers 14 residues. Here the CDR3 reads CASSGTASGNTIYF. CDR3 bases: TGCGCCAGCAGCGGGACAGCCTCTGGAAACACCATATATTTT.

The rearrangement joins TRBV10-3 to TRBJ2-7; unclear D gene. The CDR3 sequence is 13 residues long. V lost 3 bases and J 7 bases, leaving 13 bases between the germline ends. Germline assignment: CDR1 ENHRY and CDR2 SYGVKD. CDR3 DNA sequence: TGTGCCATCAGTGAAAACGCTGGGCGGGAGCAGTACTTC. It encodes CAISENAGREQYF.

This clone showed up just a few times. The CDR3 coding sequence is TGTGCCAGCAGCCCTAGAAAGGGACAGGGGGCTGATGAGCAGTACTTC. Protein product: CASSPRKGQGADEQYF. The chain is built from TRBV9 and TRBJ2-7, with 12 bases identical to TRBD1. Germline CDR1 is SGDLS and CDR2 is YYNGEE. This CDR3 contains 16 residues. Unmatched junction bases numbered 12, after V lost 4 bases and J lost 7 bases.

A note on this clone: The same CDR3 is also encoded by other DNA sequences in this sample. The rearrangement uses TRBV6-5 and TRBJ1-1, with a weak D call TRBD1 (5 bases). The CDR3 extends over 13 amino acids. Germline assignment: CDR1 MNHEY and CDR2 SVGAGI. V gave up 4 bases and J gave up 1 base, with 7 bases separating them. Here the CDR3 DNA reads TGTGCCAGCAGTTCAACAGGGAACACTGAAGCTTTCTTT. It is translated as CASSSTGNTEAFF.

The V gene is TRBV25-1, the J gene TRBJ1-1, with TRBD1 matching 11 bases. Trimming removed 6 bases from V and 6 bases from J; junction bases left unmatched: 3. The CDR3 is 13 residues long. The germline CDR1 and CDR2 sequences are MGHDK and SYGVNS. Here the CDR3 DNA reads TGTGCCAGCAGGGGACAGGGGGAATCTGAAGCTTTCTTT. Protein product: CASRGQGESEAFF.

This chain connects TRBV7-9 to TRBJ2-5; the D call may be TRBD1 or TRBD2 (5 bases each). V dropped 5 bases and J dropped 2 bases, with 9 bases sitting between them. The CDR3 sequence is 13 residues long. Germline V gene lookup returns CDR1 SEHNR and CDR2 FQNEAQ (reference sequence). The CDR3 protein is CASSQGRQETQYF. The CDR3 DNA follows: TGTGCCAGCAGCCAGGGACGGCAAGAGACCCAGTACTTC.

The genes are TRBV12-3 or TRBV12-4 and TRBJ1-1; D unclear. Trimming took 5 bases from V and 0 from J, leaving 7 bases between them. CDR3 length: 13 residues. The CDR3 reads CASSPQMNTEAFF. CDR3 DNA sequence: TGTGCCAGCAGTCCACAAATGAACACTGAAGCTTTCTTT.

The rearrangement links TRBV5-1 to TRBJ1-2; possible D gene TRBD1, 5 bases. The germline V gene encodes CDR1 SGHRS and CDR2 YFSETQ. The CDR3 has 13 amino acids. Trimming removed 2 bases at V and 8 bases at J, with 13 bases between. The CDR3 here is CASSFWGSGGYTF. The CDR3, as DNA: TGCGCCAGCAGCTTTTGGGGGTCTGGCGGCTACACCTTC. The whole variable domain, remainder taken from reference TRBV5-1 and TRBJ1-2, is KAGVTQTPRYLIKTRGQQVTLSCSPISGHRSVSWYQQTPGQGLQFLFEYFSETQRNKGNFPGRFSGRQFSNSRSEMNVSTLELGDSALYLCASSFWGSGGYTFGSGTRLTVV.

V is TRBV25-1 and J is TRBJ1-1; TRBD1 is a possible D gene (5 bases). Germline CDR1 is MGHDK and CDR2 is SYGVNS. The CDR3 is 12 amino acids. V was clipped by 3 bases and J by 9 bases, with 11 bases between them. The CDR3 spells CASSDLGVKAFF. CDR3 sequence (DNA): TGTGCCAGCAGTGACCTGGGGGTAAAAGCTTTCTTT.